A selection of T cell receptor beta chains follows, all from one sample in a study of shared clonotypes between healthy human individuals. This table comes from immunoSEQ multiplex PCR, and its TCRdb copy is limited to in-frame clones, with some not included. The table shows about 2.1 million clones, with 90% to 95% occurring only once. The sample consisted of naive CD8+ T cells from PBMCs. The source is a man aged 18 to 30 in good health. Some clones in this sample may be carry-over from other donors' samples. The CDR3 runs from the conserved cysteine through the conserved F or W. D genes are given only for firm matches. Not every row has a clone size; where given, it reads once, few, many or a size class.

V gene	J gene	CDR3 length	clone size	D gene	CDR3 protein	CDR3 DNA
TRBV28	TRBJ2-7	16	.	TRBD1	CASSLDPGQWSYEQYF	TGTGCCAGCAGTTTGGACCCGGGACAGTGGTCCTACGAGCAGTACTTC
TRBV5-1	TRBJ1-1	12	once	TRBD1	CASGMTGMEAFF	TGCGCCAGCGGCATGACAGGGATGGAAGCTTTCTTT
TRBV7-8	TRBJ1-3	15	.	TRBD1	CASSVDRGLGNTIYF	TGTGCCAGCAGCGTAGACAGGGGGCTCGGAAACACCATATATTTT
TRBV10-2	TRBJ2-5	16	.	.	CASSVERAGWQETQYF	TGCGCCAGCAGTGTGGAAAGGGCGGGATGGCAAGAGACCCAGTACTTC
TRBV5-4	TRBJ2-1	14	.	.	CASSLKGLNNEQFF	TGTGCCAGCAGCTTGAAAGGACTTAACAATGAGCAGTTCTTC
TRBV6-1	TRBJ1-3	16	once	.	CASSEALRHSGNTIYF	TGTGCCAGCAGTGAAGCGCTGCGTCACTCTGGAAACACCATATATTTT
TRBV7-3	TRBJ2-1	15	.	TRBD1	CASSLGTAHYNEQFF	TGTGCCAGCAGCTTAGGGACAGCACACTACAATGAGCAGTTCTTC
TRBV4-1	TRBJ1-2	15	.	TRBD1	CASTVRQGNAYGYTF	TGCGCCAGCACGGTGCGACAGGGGAACGCGTATGGCTACACCTTC
TRBV10-1	TRBJ2-3	15	once	.	CASSPGPKSTDTQYF	TGCGCCAGCAGCCCGGGACCAAAAAGCACAGATACGCAGTATTTT
TRBV6-6	TRBJ1-1	14	once	.	CASSYAGVDTEAFF	TGTGCCAGCAGTTACGCCGGGGTGGACACTGAAGCTTTCTTT
TRBV4-1	TRBJ2-7	17	.	.	CASSQGPLGEEHYEQYF	TGCGCCAGCAGCCAAGGGCCCCTCGGGGAGGAACATTACGAGCAGTACTTC
TRBV9	TRBJ2-7	13	.	.	CASSGNGPREQYF	TGTGCCAGCAGCGGTAACGGACCCCGAGAGCAGTACTTC
TRBV11-2	TRBJ1-1	17	.	TRBD1	CASSPGPGTGPRGGAFF	TGTGCCAGCAGCCCAGGACCCGGGACAGGGCCGAGGGGTGGGGCTTTCTTT
TRBV7-8	TRBJ2-2	14	.	.	CASSLDRNTGELFF	TGTGCCAGCAGCCTTGACAGGAACACCGGGGAGCTGTTTTTT
TRBV9	TRBJ2-3	17	.	TRBD1	CASSTDRGGSSTDTQYF	TGTGCCAGCAGTACGGACAGGGGTGGCTCTAGCACAGATACGCAGTATTTT
TRBV9	TRBJ2-5	14	.	.	CASSVVGTSETQYF	TGTGCCAGCAGCGTAGTAGGGACGTCAGAGACCCAGTACTTC
TRBV19	TRBJ2-7	13	.	.	CASSIGAGAEQYF	TGTGCCAGTAGTATAGGGGCCGGGGCCGAGCAGTACTTC
TRBV28	TRBJ1-5	16	.	.	CASISGQAYSNQPQHF	TGTGCCAGCATATCGGGACAAGCGTATAGCAATCAGCCCCAGCATTTT
TRBV30	TRBJ2-3	12	.	.	CAWGIDTDTQYF	TGTGCCTGGGGAATTGACACAGATACGCAGTATTTT
TRBV7-9	TRBJ1-4	14	few	.	CASSPAGGARKLFF	TGTGCCAGCAGCCCAGCGGGGGGGGCGCGGAAACTGTTTTTT
TRBV27	TRBJ2-1	13	.	.	CASSWLADNEQFF	TGTGCCAGCAGTTGGCTGGCGGACAATGAGCAGTTCTTC
TRBV6-5	TRBJ2-7	14	once	TRBD1	CASSWTGRPYEQYF	TGTGCCAGCAGCTGGACAGGCCGTCCCTACGAGCAGTACTTC
TRBV21-1	TRBJ2-7	14	.	.	CASSKAQDAYEQYF	TGTGCCAGCAGCAAAGCTCAAGATGCCTACGAGCAGTACTTC
TRBV7-2	TRBJ2-1	16	.	TRBD2	CASSFVLAGAVNEQFF	TGTGCCAGCAGCTTCGTACTAGCGGGAGCGGTCAATGAGCAGTTCTTC
TRBV28	TRBJ2-3	14	.	.	CASSLGGWADTQYF	TGTGCCAGCAGTTTAGGGGGCTGGGCAGATACGCAGTATTTT
TRBV2	TRBJ1-5	12	.	.	CASLTTGQPQHF	TGTGCCAGCCTTACAACGGGTCAGCCCCAGCATTTT
TRBV5-6	TRBJ2-1	15	.	TRBD2	CASSLGLAGENEQFF	TGTGCCAGCAGCTTGGGCCTAGCGGGAGAAAATGAGCAGTTCTTC
TRBV5-1	TRBJ2-7	14	.	TRBD1	CASSLGDRGYEQYF	TGCGCCAGCAGCTTGGGGGACAGGGGCTACGAGCAGTACTTC
TRBV27	TRBJ2-7	17	once	TRBD1	CASSFSIGDRGIYEQYF	TGTGCCAGCAGTTTCAGCATAGGGGACAGGGGGATCTACGAGCAGTACTTC
TRBV11-3	TRBJ2-7	14	.	TRBD1	CASSPRDRVYEQYF	TGTGCCAGCAGCCCAAGGGACAGGGTCTACGAGCAGTACTTC